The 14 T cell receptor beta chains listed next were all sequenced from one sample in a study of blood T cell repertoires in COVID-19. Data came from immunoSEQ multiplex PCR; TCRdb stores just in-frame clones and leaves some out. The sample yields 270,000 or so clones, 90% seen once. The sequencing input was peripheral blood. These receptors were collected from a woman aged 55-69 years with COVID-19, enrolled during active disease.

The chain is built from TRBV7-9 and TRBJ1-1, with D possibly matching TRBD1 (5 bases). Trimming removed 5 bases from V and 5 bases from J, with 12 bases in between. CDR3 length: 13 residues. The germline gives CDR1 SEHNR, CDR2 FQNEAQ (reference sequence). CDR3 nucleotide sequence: TGTGCCAGCAGCCTAAGCGGGGGGACTGAAGCTTTCTTT. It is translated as CASSLSGGTEAFF.

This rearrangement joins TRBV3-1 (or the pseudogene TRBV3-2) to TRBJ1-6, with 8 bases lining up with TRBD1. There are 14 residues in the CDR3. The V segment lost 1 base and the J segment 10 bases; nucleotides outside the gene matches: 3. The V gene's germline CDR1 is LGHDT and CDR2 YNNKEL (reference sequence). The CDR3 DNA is TGTGCCAGCAGCCAAGGGGACAGGAACTCACCCCTCCACTTT. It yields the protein CASSQGDRNSPLHF.

This chain's CDR3 is CASSVEGERVYGYTF. The DNA of the CDR3 is TGTGCCAGCAGCGTAGAAGGCGAGCGGGTCTATGGCTACACCTTC. The rearrangement uses TRBV9 and TRBJ1-2; D not resolved. Germline-derived CDR1 and CDR2 are SGDLS and YYNGEE. CDR3 length: 15 residues. V lost 0 bases, J lost 4 bases, and 13 bases lay in between.

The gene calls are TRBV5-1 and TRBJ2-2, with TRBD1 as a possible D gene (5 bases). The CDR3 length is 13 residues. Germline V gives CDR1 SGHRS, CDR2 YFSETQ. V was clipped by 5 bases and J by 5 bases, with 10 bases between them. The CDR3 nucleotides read TGCGCCAGCAGGTACCAGGGTACCGGGGAGCTGTTTTTT. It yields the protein CASRYQGTGELFF.

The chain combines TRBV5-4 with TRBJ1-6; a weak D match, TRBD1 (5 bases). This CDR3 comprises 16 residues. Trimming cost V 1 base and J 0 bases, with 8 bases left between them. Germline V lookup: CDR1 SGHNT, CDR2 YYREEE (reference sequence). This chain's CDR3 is CASSLTGSSYNSPLHF. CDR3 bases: TGTGCCAGCAGCTTGACAGGTAGCTCCTATAATTCACCCCTCCACTTT.

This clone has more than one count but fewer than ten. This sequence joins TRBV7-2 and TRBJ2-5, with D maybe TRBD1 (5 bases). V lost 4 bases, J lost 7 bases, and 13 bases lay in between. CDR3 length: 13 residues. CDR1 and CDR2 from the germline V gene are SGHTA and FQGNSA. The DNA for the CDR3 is TGTGCCAGCAGCTCGGACCCCCAGGGGACCCAGTACTTC. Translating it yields CASSSDPQGTQYF.

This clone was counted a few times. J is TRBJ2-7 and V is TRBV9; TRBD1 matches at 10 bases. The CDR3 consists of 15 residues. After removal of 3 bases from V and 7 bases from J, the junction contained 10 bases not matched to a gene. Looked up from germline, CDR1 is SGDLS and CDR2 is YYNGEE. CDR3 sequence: CASSARDRGLGEQYF. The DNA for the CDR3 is TGTGCCAGCAGCGCCCGGGACAGGGGATTGGGGGAGCAGTACTTC.

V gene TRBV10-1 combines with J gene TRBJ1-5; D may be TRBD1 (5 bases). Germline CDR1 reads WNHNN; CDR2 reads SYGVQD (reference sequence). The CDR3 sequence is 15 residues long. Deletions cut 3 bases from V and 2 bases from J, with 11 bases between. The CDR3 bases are TGCGCCAGCAGTGAACCCCCGGGGGGCAATCAGCCCCAGCATTTT. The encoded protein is CASSEPPGGNQPQHF.

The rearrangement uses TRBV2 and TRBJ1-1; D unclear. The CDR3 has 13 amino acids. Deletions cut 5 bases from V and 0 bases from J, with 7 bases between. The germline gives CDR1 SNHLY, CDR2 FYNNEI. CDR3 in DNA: TGTGCCAGCAGTCGGGAGGTGAACACTGAAGCTTTCTTT. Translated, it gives CASSREVNTEAFF.

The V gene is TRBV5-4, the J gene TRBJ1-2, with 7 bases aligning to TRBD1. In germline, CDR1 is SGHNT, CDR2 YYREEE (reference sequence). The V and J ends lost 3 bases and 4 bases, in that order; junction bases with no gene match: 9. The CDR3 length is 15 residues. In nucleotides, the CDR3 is TGTGCCAGCAGCTCAACCGGGACAGCAAGCTATGGCTACACCTTC. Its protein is CASSSTGTASYGYTF.

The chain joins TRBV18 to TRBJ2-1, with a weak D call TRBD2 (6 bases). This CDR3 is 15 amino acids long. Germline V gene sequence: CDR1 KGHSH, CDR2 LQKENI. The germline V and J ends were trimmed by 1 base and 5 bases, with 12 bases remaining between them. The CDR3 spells CASSPLGLMDNEQFF. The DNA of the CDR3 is TGTGCCAGCTCACCACTAGGACTAATGGACAATGAGCAGTTCTTC.

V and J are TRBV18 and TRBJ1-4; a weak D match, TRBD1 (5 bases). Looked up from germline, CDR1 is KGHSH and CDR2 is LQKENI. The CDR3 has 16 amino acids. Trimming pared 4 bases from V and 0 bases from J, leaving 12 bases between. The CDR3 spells CASSLDSPSTNEKLFF. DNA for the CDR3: TGTGCCAGCTCACTAGACAGCCCCTCAACTAATGAAAAACTGTTTTTT.

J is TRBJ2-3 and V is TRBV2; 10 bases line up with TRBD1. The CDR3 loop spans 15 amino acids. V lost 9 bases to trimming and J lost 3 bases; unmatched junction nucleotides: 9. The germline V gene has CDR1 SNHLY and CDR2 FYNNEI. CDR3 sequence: CASGGPGQGTDTQYF. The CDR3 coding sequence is TGTGCCAGTGGGGGTCCGGGACAGGGGACAGATACGCAGTATTTT.

CDR3 sequence (DNA): TGTGCCAGCAGCGCGCGAAACCCCCGGGTCGGATTATACGAGCAGTACTTC. Translated, it gives CASSARNPRVGLYEQYF. The V call is TRBV5-4, the J call TRBJ2-7; D gene unclear. CDR1 is SGHNT and CDR2 is YYREEE in the germline V gene (reference sequence). Deletions cut 4 bases from V and 4 bases from J, with 24 bases between. The CDR3 spans 17 residues.